These 14 T cell receptor beta chains came from one sample sequenced in a study of blood T cell repertoires in COVID-19. TCRdb's table, derived via immunoSEQ multiplex PCR, lists solely in-frame clones and lacks some. The sample has about 100,000 clones; approximately 84% are singletons. Source material: peripheral blood. The receptors here all came from a woman aged 55-69 years with acute or convalescent COVID-19.

This rearrangement joins TRBV14 to TRBJ2-3; TRBD1 matches at 7 bases. This CDR3 has 15 amino acids. Per the germline V gene, CDR1 is SGHDN and CDR2 is FVKESK. Trimming cost V 8 bases and J 1 base; bases outside gene matches: 9. CDR3 region: CASGPQDRGTDTQYF. CDR3 bases: TGTGCCAGCGGGCCGCAAGACAGGGGCACAGATACGCAGTATTTT.

V usage is TRBV3-1 (or the pseudogene TRBV3-2) and J usage is TRBJ2-7; 10 bases line up with TRBD2. The length of the CDR3 is 18 residues. CDR1 and CDR2 from the germline V gene are LGHDT and YNNKEL (reference sequence). Trimming cost V 4 bases and J 4 bases; bases outside gene matches: 16. CDR3 sequence: CASSRAPPLAGTGYEQYF. CDR3 nucleotides: TGTGCCAGCAGCCGTGCCCCTCCACTAGCGGGGACCGGGTACGAGCAGTACTTC.

The gene calls are TRBV15 and TRBJ1-2; a possible D gene is TRBD1 (5 bases). The CDR3 runs to 16 residues. Germline CDR1 and CDR2: LNHNV and YYDKDF (reference sequence). Between the trimmed V and J ends, which lost 1 base and 4 bases, there was a span of 16 bases. CDR3 sequence (DNA): TGTGCCACCAGCAGAGTGTCCCTTACCAGGGCCTATGGCTACACCTTC. This sequence encodes CATSRVSLTRAYGYTF.

The V call is TRBV4-1, the J call TRBJ1-1; D possibly corresponds to TRBD1 (6 bases). Looked up from germline, CDR1 is MGHRA and CDR2 is YSYEKL. The CDR3 is 18 residues long. Trimming removed 3 bases at V and 0 bases at J, with 20 bases between. CDR3 sequence: CASSHLGRGGFMNTEAFF. The CDR3 DNA reads TGCGCCAGCAGCCACTTAGGACGAGGGGGTTTCATGAACACTGAAGCTTTCTTT.

In this sample, this clone turned up a few times. The rearrangement links TRBV21-1 to TRBJ1-1; the D call in the table, TRBD1, was not verified against the DNA. TRBV21-1 is a documented pseudogene. There are 15 residues in the CDR3. The CDR3 reads CASSPGYRVRTEAFF. The CDR3 bases are TGTGCCAGCAGCCCGGGATACAGGGTTCGAACTGAAGCTTTCTTT.

This chain uses TRBV1 with TRBJ2-5; TRBD2, the table's D call, lacks a check against the DNA. TRBV1 is an annotated pseudogene. The CDR3 length is 14 residues. The CDR3 region has the DNA TGCACCAGCAGCCTTCCTAGCGGGGGACACCCCCAGTACTTC. This sequence encodes CTSSLPSGGHPQYF.

The CDR3 reads CASSLEGAREQYF. CDR3 sequence (DNA): TGTGCCAGCAGCTTAGAAGGGGCGCGCGAGCAGTACTTC. V usage is TRBV7-6 and J usage is TRBJ2-7; the D gene is possibly TRBD1 (5 bases). V was trimmed by 1 base and J by 6 bases, leaving 10 bases between them. The length of the CDR3 is 13 residues. Germline V gives CDR1 SGHVS, CDR2 FNYEAQ.

The genes are TRBV9 and TRBJ1-1, with TRBD1 identical over 8 bases. CDR1 is SGDLS, CDR2 YYNGEE, per germline. V dropped 3 bases and J dropped 2; count of bases not matched to a gene: 6. The CDR3 spans 15 residues. The CDR3 DNA reads TGTGCCAGCAGCGGGGGGACAGGCGGAAACACTGAAGCTTTCTTT. Translated, it gives CASSGGTGGNTEAFF.

The CDR3 loop reads CASSAREMNTEAFF. The CDR3 DNA reads TGTGCCAGCAGCGCCAGGGAAATGAACACTGAAGCTTTCTTT. The chain combines TRBV7-6 with TRBJ1-1, with D possibly being TRBD1 (5 bases). The CDR3 contains 14 residues. In germline, CDR1 is SGHVS, CDR2 FNYEAQ. Trimming shortened V by 5 bases and J by 0 bases, and 10 bases separated the two germline ends.

This rearrangement joins TRBV7-2 to TRBJ2-1; TRBD2 might be the D (6 bases). CDR3 size: 16 residues. The V gene lost 1 base and the J gene lost 3 bases, with 13 bases spanning the gap. Germline CDR1 reads SGHTA; CDR2 reads FQGNSA. The DNA for the CDR3 is TGTGCCAGCAGCTTAGTGAGACTAGTGGTCTACAATGAGCAGTTCTTC. It yields the protein CASSLVRLVVYNEQFF.

The chain carries TRBV2 and TRBJ1-2; possible D gene TRBD1, 6 bases. Germline values: CDR1 SNHLY, CDR2 FYNNEI. The CDR3 length is 14 residues. Trimming left V 5 bases short and J 6 bases short, with 16 bases between. The CDR3 DNA sequence: TGTGCCAGCAGTCCGAGGGGGGGCGCGGATGGCTACACCTTC. Translated: CASSPRGGADGYTF.

J is TRBJ2-2 and V is TRBV4-1, with 9 bases fitting TRBD2. This CDR3 has 15 residues. Trimming cost V 3 bases and J 5 bases; bases outside gene matches: 4. The germline CDR1 and CDR2 sequences are MGHRA and YSYEKL. The CDR3 reads CASSQRGGRTGELFF. The CDR3 DNA reads as TGCGCCAGCAGCCAGCGGGGGGGCCGTACCGGGGAGCTGTTTTTT.

The chain combines TRBV5-4 with TRBJ2-3, with 7 bases fitting TRBD1. CDR1 SGHNT and CDR2 YYREEE come from the germline V gene (reference sequence). CDR3 length: 16 amino acids. J gave up 0 bases and V 1 base, and 5 bases lay outside the gene matches. The CDR3 here is CASSLSGGPSTDTQYF. For the CDR3, the DNA is TGTGCCAGCAGCTTGTCAGGGGGACCTAGCACAGATACGCAGTATTTT.

This sequence joins TRBV12-3 or TRBV12-4 and TRBJ1-5, with D perhaps matching TRBD1 (6 bases). V lost 5 bases to trimming and J lost 7 bases, with 12 bases between them. The CDR3 is 13 residues long. The CDR3 DNA reads as TGTGCCAGCAGTAGCTGGGGGGGCCAGCCCCAGCATTTT. This sequence encodes CASSSWGGQPQHF.